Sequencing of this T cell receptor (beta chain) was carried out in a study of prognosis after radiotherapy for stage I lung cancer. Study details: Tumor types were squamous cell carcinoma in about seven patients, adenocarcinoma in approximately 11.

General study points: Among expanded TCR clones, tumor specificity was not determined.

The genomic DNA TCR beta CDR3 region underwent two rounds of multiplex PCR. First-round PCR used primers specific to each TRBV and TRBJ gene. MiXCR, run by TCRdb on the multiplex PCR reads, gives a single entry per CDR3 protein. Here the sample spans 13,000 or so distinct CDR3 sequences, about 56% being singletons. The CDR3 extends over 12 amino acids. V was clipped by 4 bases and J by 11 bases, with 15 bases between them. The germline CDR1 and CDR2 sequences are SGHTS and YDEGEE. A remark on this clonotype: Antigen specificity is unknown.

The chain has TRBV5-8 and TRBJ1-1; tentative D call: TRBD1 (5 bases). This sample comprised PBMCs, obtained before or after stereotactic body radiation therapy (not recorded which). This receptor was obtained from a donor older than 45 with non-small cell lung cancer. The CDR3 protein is CASSPVQGWAFF. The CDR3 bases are TGTGCCAGCAGCCCGGTTCAGGGATGGGCTTTCTTT.